Below are 5 T cell receptor beta chains sequenced from a single sample in a study of siplizumab effects on memory and regulatory T cells. Sequencing was performed with immunoSEQ multiplex PCR; in TCRdb, only in-frame clones are kept and a portion is missing. Of fewer than 120,000 clones in the sample, roughly 92% were seen once. Sequencing input: CD4+ T cells sorted from blood. Receptors were obtained from a human donor in good health.

The gene calls are TRBV5-6 and TRBJ1-2; unclear D gene. The V gene lost 4 bases and the J gene lost 14 bases, with 18 bases spanning the gap. CDR1 is SGHDT and CDR2 is YYEEEE in the germline V gene. CDR3 length: 12 amino acids. CDR3 in amino acids: CASSPGPFVATF. The CDR3 DNA sequence: TGTGCCAGCAGCCCCGGACCATTCGTCGCAACCTTC.

The V gene is TRBV7-3, the J gene TRBJ1-1; D call uncertain. With 1 base removed from V and 5 bases from J, the gap between germline ends came to 17 bases. Germline V gene lookup returns CDR1 SGHTA and CDR2 FQGTGA. The CDR3 is 16 amino acids. The CDR3 reads CASSLIGGSAETEAFF. DNA of the CDR3: TGTGCCAGCAGCTTAATCGGTGGTTCGGCGGAGACTGAAGCTTTCTTT. The complete variable domain, with remaining parts taken from reference TRBV7-3 and TRBJ1-1, reads GAGVSQTPSNKVTEKGKYVELRCDPISGHTALYWYRQSLGQGPEFLIYFQGTGAADDSGLPNDRFFAVRPEGSVSTLKIQRTERGDSAVYLCASSLIGGSAETEAFFGQGTRLTVV.

This chain joins TRBV27 and TRBJ2-7, with D uncertain. Germline CDR1 MNHEY, CDR2 SMNVEV (reference sequence). V shed 3 bases and J shed 6 bases, with 15 bases lying between them. The CDR3 is 14 amino acids. The CDR3 DNA sequence: TGTGCCAGCAGTTTGTTGTCGGAAGCAAGCGAGCAGTACTTC. It yields the protein CASSLLSEASEQYF.

This chain uses TRBV11-2 with TRBJ1-4, with D tentatively TRBD1 (6 bases). Trimming left V 2 bases short and J 0 bases short, with 13 bases between. CDR1 SGHAT and CDR2 FQNNGV come from the germline V gene. The CDR3 runs 17 residues. The CDR3 protein is CASSLIWGAATNEKLFF. CDR3 in DNA: TGTGCCAGCAGCTTAATATGGGGGGCGGCAACTAATGAAAAACTGTTTTTT. Together with reference TRBV11-2 and TRBJ1-4, the CDR3 gives the full variable domain: EAGVAQSPRYKIIEKRQSVAFWCNPISGHATLYWYQQILGQGPKLLIQFQNNGVVDDSQLPKDRFSAERLKGVDSTLKIQPAKLEDSAVYLCASSLIWGAATNEKLFFGSGTQLSVL.

This clone has more than one count but fewer than ten. The chain couples TRBV5-4 to TRBJ2-6; D may be TRBD1 (6 bases). Germline V gene lookup returns CDR1 SGHNT and CDR2 YYREEE (reference sequence). V was trimmed by 3 bases and J by 0 bases, leaving 19 bases between them. The CDR3 consists of 19 residues. Here the CDR3 DNA reads TGTGCCAGCAGCTCCCCACAGGGACGGCAAATCTCTGGGGCCAACGTCCTGACTTTC. Translation gives CASSSPQGRQISGANVLTF.